A selection of T cell receptor beta chains follows, all from one sample in a study of blood T cell repertoires in COVID-19. Assay: immunoSEQ multiplex PCR; the TCRdb copy retains only in-frame clones and omits some. Among more than 200,000 clones listed, around 88% were seen once. Sequenced: peripheral blood. The receptors come from a man aged 25 to 40 with active or convalescent COVID-19. CDR3s include the opening cysteine and the closing phenylalanine or tryptophan. The order of the fields is D gene, CDR3 length, clone size, V gene, J gene, CDR3 DNA, CDR3 protein. D genes are given only for firm matches. Clone size is given for some rows only: seen once, a few or many times, or a class if the clone is expanded.

-	14	-	TRBV6-1	TRBJ2-7	TGTGCCAGCAGTGAAACACTTCGGGTCACCGAGCAGTACTTC	CASSETLRVTEQYF
TRBD2	16	-	TRBV6-1	TRBJ2-5	TGTGCCAGCAGTGACCCGGGACTAGGACTTGAAGAGACCCAGTACTTC	CASSDPGLGLEETQYF
-	13	once	TRBV12-5	TRBJ1-1	TGTGCTAGTGGTTTGTGGGGCGGCACTGAAGCTTTCTTT	CASGLWGGTEAFF
-	12	-	TRBV30	TRBJ1-2	TGTGCCTGGAGTGTACCGGGGGTTGGCTACACCTTC	CAWSVPGVGYTF
TRBD1	14	-	TRBV7-9	TRBJ2-7	TGTGCCAGCAGGGAGGGACAGGGGAACTACGAGCAGTACTTC	CASREGQGNYEQYF
-	17	-	TRBV4-3	TRBJ1-4	TGCGCCAGCAGCCCACATACAGGGACAACAACTAATGAAAAACTGTTTTTT	CASSPHTGTTTNEKLFF
-	17	-	TRBV3-1/TRBV3-2	TRBJ2-1	TGTGCCAGCAGCCAAGGTCGAGGCAGAAGCTCCTACAATGAGCAGTTCTTC	CASSQGRGRSSYNEQFF
-	14	-	TRBV30	TRBJ1-2	TGTGCCTGGAGGCAGGGTCGGGGGATCTATGGCTACACCTTC	CAWRQGRGIYGYTF
TRBD1	14	few	TRBV7-9	TRBJ1-6	TGTGCCAGCATCAACACAGGGGATAATTCACCCCTCCACTTT	CASINTGDNSPLHF
-	12	-	TRBV3-1/TRBV3-2	TRBJ1-2	TGTGCCAGCAGCCAAGATCTTGCAGTCCACACCTTC	CASSQDLAVHTF
TRBD2	17	-	TRBV5-1	TRBJ2-1	TGCGCCAGCAGCTCCGTTGGCGGGGGGGCCTCCTACAATGAGCAGTTCTTC	CASSSVGGGASYNEQFF
-	13	-	TRBV29-1	TRBJ1-5	TGCAGCGTTGTCTCCCAAACGGGGCAGCCCCAGCATTTT	CSVVSQTGQPQHF
TRBD1	14	-	TRBV11-3	TRBJ2-3	TGTGCCAGCAGTCAGGGGGAAATTACAGATACGCAGTATTTT	CASSQGEITDTQYF
-	15	-	TRBV2	TRBJ1-5	TGTGCCAGCAGTGATATGGGCAGTTGGAATCAGCCCCAGCATTTT	CASSDMGSWNQPQHF
TRBD1	18	-	TRBV6-1	TRBJ2-1	TGTGCCAGCAGTGAAGAATATACTCAGGGGGCCTTTGGGTATGAGCAGTTCTTC	CASSEEYTQGAFGYEQFF
-	13	-	TRBV7-2	TRBJ1-5	TGTGCCAGCAGCTTAGAGGAGGGCCAGCCCCAGCATTTT	CASSLEEGQPQHF
-	16	-	TRBV21-1	TRBJ1-5	TGTGCCAGCAGCAAAGCTACGGACAGCCACAATCAGCCCCAGCATTTT	CASSKATDSHNQPQHF
TRBD2	15	-	TRBV10-2	TRBJ2-7	TGCGCCAGCATGGGGGGGACTAGCGGATCCTACGAGCAGTACTTC	CASMGGTSGSYEQYF
TRBD2	16	-	TRBV5-1	TRBJ2-7	TGCGCCAGCAGCGGAGAGCCTAGCGGGGGGTCCTACGAGCAGTACTTC	CASSGEPSGGSYEQYF
TRBD1	12	-	TRBV10-1	TRBJ1-1	TGCGCCAGCAGTACAGGGGACACTGAAGCTTTCTTT	CASSTGDTEAFF
-	18	-	TRBV18	TRBJ1-3	TGTGCCAGCTCACCACTCGACAGCTCGGGTAGCTCTGGAAACACCATATATTTT	CASSPLDSSGSSGNTIYF
-	12	-	TRBV19	TRBJ2-1	TGTGCCAGTAGTATAACCGCGGACAGACAGTTCTTC	CASSITADRQFF
-	11	-	TRBV7-2	TRBJ1-1	TGTGCCAGCAGGGGGAGGACTGAAGCTTTCTTT	CASRGRTEAFF
TRBD1	14	-	TRBV30	TRBJ1-1	TGTGCCTGGAGTTCCGACAGGGCCCGAAAAGGGGCTTTCTTT	CAWSSDRARKGAFF
TRBD2	18	-	TRBV6-1	TRBJ2-2	TGTGCCAGCAGTGCCCAACCCGGGACTAGCGGCTACACCGGGGAGCTGTTTTTT	CASSAQPGTSGYTGELFF
TRBD1	17	few	TRBV14	TRBJ2-7	TGTGCCAGCAGCAGCGGATCGAGCCGGGACAGGGGGCGTGAGCAGTACTTC	CASSSGSSRDRGREQYF
-	14	-	TRBV11-3	TRBJ1-6	TGTGCCAGCAGCTCGAGCACAGGGAATTCACCCCTCCACTTT	CASSSSTGNSPLHF
TRBD1	15	-	TRBV5-8	TRBJ2-3	TGTGCCAGCAGCTTGGGACAGGGGGTCTCAGATACGCAGTATTTT	CASSLGQGVSDTQYF
-	14	-	TRBV6-5	TRBJ1-1	TGTGCCAGCAGGAAGGAGGGTGGCGGCACTGAAGCTTTCTTT	CASRKEGGGTEAFF
-	12	-	TRBV27	TRBJ1-2	TGTGCCAGCAGTCCCGTGTCCGGACTCTACACCTTC	CASSPVSGLYTF
TRBD2	15	-	TRBV2	TRBJ2-1	TGTGCCAGCGGCCAGACTAGCGGGGTCCACAATGAGCAGTTCTTC	CASGQTSGVHNEQFF
-	11	-	TRBV6-6	TRBJ2-5	TGTGCCAGCCTGCGGGGTGAGACCCAGTACTTC	CASLRGETQYF
TRBD2	17	-	TRBV7-9	TRBJ2-2	TGTGCCAGCAGCTTCGCTAGCGGGGGGGGATTCTCCGGGGAGCTGTTTTTT	CASSFASGGGFSGELFF
TRBD2	15	-	TRBV10-2	TRBJ2-1	TGCGCCAGCAGAGCAGCGGGGACTACCGGGACTGAGCAGTTCTTC	CASRAAGTTGTEQFF
-	13	-	TRBV30	TRBJ2-7	TGTGCCTGGAGTGCAGACAGGAGCTACGAGCAGTACTTC	CAWSADRSYEQYF
TRBD1	13	-	TRBV4-1	TRBJ1-1	TGCGCCAGCAGCCAAGATGAGGACAGGGAAGCTTTCTTT	CASSQDEDREAFF
TRBD2	14	-	TRBV11-2	TRBJ2-5	TGTGCCAGCACCGGGACTAGCGGGGGTCAGACCCAGTACTTC	CASTGTSGGQTQYF
-	13	once	TRBV11-2	TRBJ1-5	TGTGCCAGCAGCCTCGACACCAATCAGCCCCAGCATTTT	CASSLDTNQPQHF
TRBD2	15	-	TRBV4-3	TRBJ2-7	TGCGCCAGCAGCCAAGAGTTGAGCGGGGGTGTCGAGCAGTACTTC	CASSQELSGGVEQYF
TRBD2	12	-	TRBV19	TRBJ2-5	TGTGCCAGTGCGGGGGGGCCCAAGACCCAGTACTTC	CASAGGPKTQYF
TRBD1	14	-	TRBV25-1	TRBJ2-1	TGTGCCAGCAGTTGGACAGGAGGACCGGTTGAGCAGTTCTTC	CASSWTGGPVEQFF
TRBD1	15	once	TRBV6-6	TRBJ1-2	TGTGCCAGCAGTTACTCGACAGGGGCTAACTATGGCTACACCTTC	CASSYSTGANYGYTF
-	18	-	TRBV6-1	TRBJ1-6	TGTGCCAGCAGTGAAACTTGGGACGGAGGCAGGGGAAGGTCACCCCTCCACTTT	CASSETWDGGRGRSPLHF
-	15	-	TRBV10-3	TRBJ2-1	TGTGCCATCAGTGAGAGGGGATCCGATGGCGTTGAGCAGTTCTTC	CAISERGSDGVEQFF
-	15	-	TRBV19	TRBJ1-2	TGTGCCAGTAGTATAAGAACGGGGAATACGCCTGGCTACACCTTC	CASSIRTGNTPGYTF
TRBD1	20	-	TRBV20-1	TRBJ1-3	TGCAGTGCTAGTCGTCCGTCCATTGTGGGGACAGGGGGCTCTGGAAACACCATATATTTT	CSASRPSIVGTGGSGNTIYF
TRBD1	17	-	TRBV6-6	TRBJ1-2	TGTGCCAGCAGTCGCCTCCGGGACAGGGGGCTGTTGGATGGCTACACCTTC	CASSRLRDRGLLDGYTF
-	14	-	TRBV25-1	TRBJ2-5	TGTGCCAGCAGTGAATTTAACGGGGAAGAGACCCAGTACTTC	CASSEFNGEETQYF
TRBD1	16	-	TRBV6-6	TRBJ1-4	TGTGCCAGCAGTTCGGGACAGGGCTTACCTAATGAAAAACTGTTTTTT	CASSSGQGLPNEKLFF
-	14	-	TRBV4-1	TRBJ1-5	TGCGCCAGCAGCCCGACTGCGGGAAATCAGCCCCAGCATTTT	CASSPTAGNQPQHF
-	14	-	TRBV5-1	TRBJ1-1	TGCGCCAGCAGCCCCCGGGAAGGCTTCACTGAAGCTTTCTTT	CASSPREGFTEAFF
-	17	-	TRBV2	TRBJ1-6	TGTGCCAGCAGTTCAGAATTTGGGAGCTCCTATAATTCACCCCTCCACTTT	CASSSEFGSSYNSPLHF
-	13	-	TRBV11-2	TRBJ2-7	TGTGCCAGCAGCTTAATATCTTCCGACGAGCAGTACTTC	CASSLISSDEQYF
TRBD1	18	-	TRBV9	TRBJ1-1	TGTGCCAGCAGCGCCAGTCCCGGGACAGGGGTCGGAGGCACTGAAGCTTTCTTT	CASSASPGTGVGGTEAFF
TRBD1	16	-	TRBV4-3	TRBJ2-7	TGCGCCAGCAGCCATTCCGGGACAGGAGAGACCTACGAGCAGTACTTC	CASSHSGTGETYEQYF
-	16	-	TRBV6-2/TRBV6-3	TRBJ2-2	TGTGCCAGCAGTTATTACGGGGAATGGTTGGCCGGGGAGCTGTTTTTT	CASSYYGEWLAGELFF
-	15	-	TRBV15	TRBJ2-5	TGTGCCACCAGCTGGCGACTGGCCTCGGGGGAGACCCAGTACTTC	CATSWRLASGETQYF
-	12	-	TRBV10-3	TRBJ1-2	TGTGCCATCAGTGAAGGGGTTTCTGGCTACACCTTC	CAISEGVSGYTF
-	16	-	TRBV6-5	TRBJ1-5	TGTGCCAGCAGTTACTCGAGTACAGGGAGCAATCAGCCCCAGCATTTT	CASSYSSTGSNQPQHF
-	13	few	TRBV10-3	TRBJ2-7	TGTGCCATCAGAGGGACTCGGGGCTACGAGCAGTACTTC	CAIRGTRGYEQYF